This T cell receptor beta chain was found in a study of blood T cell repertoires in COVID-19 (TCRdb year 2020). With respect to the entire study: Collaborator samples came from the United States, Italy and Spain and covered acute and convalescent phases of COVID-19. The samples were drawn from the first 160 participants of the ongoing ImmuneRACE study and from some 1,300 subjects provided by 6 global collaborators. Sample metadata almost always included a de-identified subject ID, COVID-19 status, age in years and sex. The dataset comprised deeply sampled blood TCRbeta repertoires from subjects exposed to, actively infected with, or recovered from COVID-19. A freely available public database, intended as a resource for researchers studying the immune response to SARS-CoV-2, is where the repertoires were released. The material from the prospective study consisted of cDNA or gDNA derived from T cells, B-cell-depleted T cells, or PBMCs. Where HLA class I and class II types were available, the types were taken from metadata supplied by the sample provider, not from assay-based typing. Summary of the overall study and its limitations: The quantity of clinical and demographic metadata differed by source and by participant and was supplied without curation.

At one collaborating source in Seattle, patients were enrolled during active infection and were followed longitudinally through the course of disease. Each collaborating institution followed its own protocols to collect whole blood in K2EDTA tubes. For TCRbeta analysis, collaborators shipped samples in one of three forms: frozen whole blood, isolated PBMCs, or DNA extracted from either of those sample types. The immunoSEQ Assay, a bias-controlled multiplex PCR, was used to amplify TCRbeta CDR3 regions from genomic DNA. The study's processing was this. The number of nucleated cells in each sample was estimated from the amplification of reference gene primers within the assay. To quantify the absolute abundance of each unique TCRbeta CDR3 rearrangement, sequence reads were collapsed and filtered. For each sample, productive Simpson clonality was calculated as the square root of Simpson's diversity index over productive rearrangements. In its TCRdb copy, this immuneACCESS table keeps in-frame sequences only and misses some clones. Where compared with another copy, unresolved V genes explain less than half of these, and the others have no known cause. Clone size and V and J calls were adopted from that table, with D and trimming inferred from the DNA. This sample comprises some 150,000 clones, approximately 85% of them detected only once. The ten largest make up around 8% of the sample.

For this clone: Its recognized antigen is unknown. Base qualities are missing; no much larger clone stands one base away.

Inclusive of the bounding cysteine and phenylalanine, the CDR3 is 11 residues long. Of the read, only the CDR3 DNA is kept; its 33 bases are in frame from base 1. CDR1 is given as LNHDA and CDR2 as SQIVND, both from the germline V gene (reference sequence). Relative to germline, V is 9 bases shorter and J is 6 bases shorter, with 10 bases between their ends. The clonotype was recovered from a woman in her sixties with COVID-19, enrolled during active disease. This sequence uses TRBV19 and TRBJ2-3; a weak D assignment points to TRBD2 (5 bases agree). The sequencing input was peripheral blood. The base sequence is TGTGCCAGCACAAAGCGGGATACGCAGTATTTT. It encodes CASTKRDTQYF. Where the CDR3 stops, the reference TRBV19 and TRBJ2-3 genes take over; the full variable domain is DGGITQSPKYLFRKEGQNVTLSCEQNLNHDAMYWYRQDPGQGLRLIYYSQIVNDFQKGDIAEGYSVSREKKESFPLTVTSAQKNPTAFYLCASTKRDTQYFGPGTRLTVL.